This T cell receptor beta chain was sequenced for a study of tumor and adjacent non-tumor tissue in lung cancer. This clonotype was seen just once. What it binds is unknown. Relative to the germline gene, one junction end is altered; a read error may explain this. Whole-study findings and limits: Normal lung showed higher cumulative top 100 clone frequency than tumor. Significantly higher TCR diversity was found in tumor than normal lung.

This sample's RNA came from whole unsorted tissue. The normal lung tissue was taken more than 3 cm from the tumor edge. Donors were chemotherapy-naive, newly diagnosed lung cancer surgical patients in China, August–late 2014. A modified ARM-PCR protocol with three rounds of nested PCR amplified TCRbeta. TCRdb redid the calling of the multiplex PCR reads with MiXCR, one entry per CDR3 protein. The sample carries about 98,000 distinct CDR3 sequences, 80% recorded once. The CDR3 covers 15 residues. Looked up from germline, CDR1 is SGHRS and CDR2 is YFSETQ. The receptor's source is a man aged 55 to 70 with small cell lung cancer. V is TRBV5-1 and J is TRBJ2-2, with unresolved D. Sequences were obtained from distant non-tumor lung tissue. The CDR3 sequence: CASSLELLNTVELFF. In DNA, the CDR3 is TGCGCCAGCAGCTTGGAACTTCTGAACACCGTGGAGCTGTTTTTT.